This T cell receptor (beta chain) derives from a study of T cell responses to AZD1222 COVID-19 vaccine. Across the whole study: It was second doses at about 4 or about 12 weeks that were pooled.

This clone was seen only a few times. Antigen unknown. Sequencing used immunoSEQ multiplex PCR; TCRdb keeps in-frame clones, though not all of them. The sample shows 50,000 to 75,000 clones, approximately 80% of them seen only once. Notes on the study in general: Spike was spanned by vaccine-associated CD4 TCRs, with dominance at 160-218 and 743-854. The donor cohort was predominantly white British with a female majority, and clonal diversity may have been underestimated.

This TCR derives from an adult in good health. The source material was peripheral blood, sampled on day 0 of AZD1222 vaccination.

The CDR3 coding sequence is TGCGCCAGCAGCCAAGCTGAGTTTTACGAGCAGTACTTC. Its protein is CASSQAEFYEQYF. This chain joins TRBV4-1 and TRBJ2-7, with D unclear. The CDR3 spans 13 residues. The V gene's germline CDR1 is MGHRA and CDR2 YSYEKL. Trimming left V 1 base short and J 4 bases short, with 8 bases between.